This T cell receptor (beta chain) derives from a study of neurological immune-mediated disorders. This clonotype was detected many times. The antigen is not known. Notes on the study in general: Multiple sclerosis was found to have the least TCR clonal expansion, below healthy controls, and HTLV-1-associated myelopathy the most.

The authors made cDNA by 5'RACE with 10-nucleotide random UMIs. In each sequencing run, over 170 million TCR-beta sequences were generated from 15-18 subjects. TCRdb ran MiXCR on the 5' RACE reads and lists one entry per CDR3 protein. The repertoire has some 120,000 distinct CDR3 sequences, roughly 3.2% of them found once; the top ten carry 1.3%. J lost 11 bases, V lost 2 bases, and 3 bases had no gene match. The V gene's germline CDR1 is SGHNT and CDR2 YENEEA. The CDR3 covers 13 residues. This sequence joins TRBV11-3 and TRBJ2-2; 9 bases fit TRBD2. The TCR was taken from a woman in her twenties or thirties with multiple sclerosis. Sequenced input: PBMCs. The CDR3 sequence is CASSLSSGGELFF. The CDR3 nucleotides are TGTGCCAGCAGCTTAAGTAGCGGGGGTGAGCTGTTTTTT.